This T cell receptor beta chain was profiled in a study of T cell responses to AZD1222 COVID-19 vaccine. About the research overall: Investigators merged groups given second doses at roughly 4 or roughly 12 weeks. Notes on the study in general: The CD4 TCRs associated with vaccination extended across spike and predominated at 160-218 and 743-854. Baseline seropositives among AZD1222 recipients totaled only five to seven. In the spike-specific TCR repertoire, nearly half reportedly target unmutated variant regions.

This CDR3 spans 21 amino acids. CDR1 is LGHDT and CDR2 is YNNKEL in the germline V gene (reference sequence). V shed 2 bases and J 0 bases; nucleotides not matched to a gene: 20. Sequencing was performed with immunoSEQ multiplex PCR; in TCRdb, only in-frame clones are kept and a portion is missing. Among some 40,000 clones listed, over 60% were seen once. This clone appeared a single time. The target antigen is unknown. Sequenced material: peripheral blood, taken on day 0 of AZD1222 vaccination. This sequence originates from an adult in good health. This rearrangement joins TRBV3-1 (or the pseudogene TRBV3-2) to TRBJ1-1, with 8 bases fitting TRBD1. Here the CDR3 reads CASSQPRTSRGQRGVNTEAFF. The CDR3 DNA sequence: TGTGCCAGCAGCCAACCCCGAACCTCCAGGGGGCAAAGAGGAGTGAACACTGAAGCTTTCTTT.